A selection of T cell receptor beta chains follows, all from one sample in a study of cytomegalovirus exposure and HLA in healthy donors. Repertoires were generated with immunoSEQ multiplex PCR, while TCRdb's copy carries only in-frame clones and drops some. The sample holds under 200,000 clones, roughly 80% seen once. Sequenced material: PBMCs. The receptors derive from a male donor in good health and CMV-seronegative. Both conserved end residues are part of each CDR3. A D gene is named only where the DNA matches it firmly. Clone size, where shown, is once, few, many, or a class for clones that have expanded.

len: 14; abundance: -; d_gene: TRBD2; v_gene: TRBV2; j_gene: TRBJ2-7; CDR3aa: CAGRVSGSSYEQYF; CDR3nt: TGTGCCGGGCGCGTTAGCGGGTCCTCCTACGAGCAGTACTTC
len: 12; abundance: -; d_gene: TRBD1; v_gene: TRBV15; j_gene: TRBJ1-4; CDR3aa: CASSPGQEKLFF; CDR3nt: TGTGCCTCATCTCCGGGACAGGAAAAACTGTTTTTT
len: 15; abundance: -; d_gene: -; v_gene: TRBV5-1; j_gene: TRBJ2-7; CDR3aa: CASSLAPGQFYEQYF; CDR3nt: TGCGCCAGCAGCTTGGCTCCCGGACAGTTCTACGAGCAGTACTTC
len: 16; abundance: -; d_gene: -; v_gene: TRBV18; j_gene: TRBJ1-5; CDR3aa: CASSPSHYYSNQPQHF; CDR3nt: TGTGCCAGCTCACCCTCCCACTACTATAGCAATCAGCCCCAGCATTTT
len: 15; abundance: -; d_gene: -; v_gene: TRBV5-1; j_gene: TRBJ2-5; CDR3aa: CASSLGSGGLGTQYF; CDR3nt: TGCGCCAGCAGCTTAGGGTCCGGGGGGCTGGGGACCCAGTACTTC
len: 17; abundance: -; d_gene: -; v_gene: TRBV7-9; j_gene: TRBJ2-7; CDR3aa: CASSLNPDSSGSYEQYF; CDR3nt: TGTGCCAGCAGCTTAAACCCGGACAGCTCAGGCTCCTACGAGCAGTACTTC
len: 13; abundance: few; d_gene: -; v_gene: TRBV28; j_gene: TRBJ1-5; CDR3aa: CASNLQVNQPQHF; CDR3nt: TGTGCCAGCAACTTACAGGTCAATCAGCCCCAGCATTTT
len: 17; abundance: -; d_gene: TRBD2; v_gene: TRBV7-2; j_gene: TRBJ2-7; CDR3aa: CASSLRVWTSGTHEQYF; CDR3nt: TGTGCCAGCAGCTTAAGAGTGTGGACTAGCGGGACCCACGAGCAGTACTTC
len: 13; abundance: -; d_gene: -; v_gene: TRBV6-5; j_gene: TRBJ2-5; CDR3aa: CASSRGGQETQYF; CDR3nt: TGTGCCAGCAGTCGAGGTGGTCAAGAGACCCAGTACTTC
len: 12; abundance: once; d_gene: -; v_gene: TRBV6-6; j_gene: TRBJ2-7; CDR3aa: CASRNELVEQYF; CDR3nt: TGTGCCAGCCGAAACGAACTAGTCGAGCAGTACTTC
len: 17; abundance: -; d_gene: TRBD2; v_gene: TRBV2; j_gene: TRBJ2-5; CDR3aa: CASSEGVLAGGQETQYF; CDR3nt: TGTGCCAGCAGTGAGGGCGTACTAGCGGGGGGCCAAGAGACCCAGTACTTC
len: 14; abundance: -; d_gene: -; v_gene: TRBV6-6; j_gene: TRBJ1-1; CDR3aa: CASSYRGGNTEAFF; CDR3nt: TGTGCCAGCAGTTACAGGGGGGGGAACACTGAAGCTTTCTTT
len: 14; abundance: few; d_gene: TRBD1; v_gene: TRBV5-1; j_gene: TRBJ1-6; CDR3aa: CASSWTGSASPLHF; CDR3nt: TGCGCCAGCAGCTGGACAGGGTCTGCTTCACCCCTCCACTTT
len: 15; abundance: -; d_gene: TRBD1; v_gene: TRBV18; j_gene: TRBJ2-2; CDR3aa: CASSSGQGAPGELFF; CDR3nt: TGTGCCAGCTCATCCGGACAGGGGGCACCCGGGGAGCTGTTTTTT
len: 15; abundance: -; d_gene: -; v_gene: TRBV5-1; j_gene: TRBJ2-2; CDR3aa: CASSLGLRNTGELFF; CDR3nt: TGCGCCAGCAGCTTGGGTTTGCGGAACACCGGGGAGCTGTTTTTT